This record concerns one TCR beta chain sequence. The table lists this clonotype with a few counts. What antigen it recognizes has not been identified. No per-base quality is available; no much larger clone lies one base away. Genomic DNA was used as template for profiling of TCR beta VDJ combinations and CDR3 sequences. An Illumina HiSeq 2000 was used for TCR repertoire sequencing. In the source study's methods: Repertoire assessment relied on Simpson's diversity index, CDR3 size and DJ length profiles, and TRBV/TRBJ rearrangement plots. The most abundant DNA sequence in the deep sequencing data was taken as the immunodominant clone. CDR3 amino acid sequences were checked for sharing between subjects and were compared against published repertoires and the VDJdb database. In TCRdb, the public reads were trimmed at Q25 with fastp and aligned with MiXCR, with productive beta chains retained. Merged by CDR3 protein, the rows form single entries marked with the most common genes and DNA. These V and J calls derive from TCRdb rather than the authors' analysis. Counted in this sample were under 350,000 distinct CDR3 sequences; approximately 58% of them appeared once. The ten most abundant clones make up under 1.5% of the sample.

The data are from a study of CD8+CD57+ T cells in acquired aplastic anemia (dated by TCRdb to 2017 to 2018). A note on the overall study: DNA extracted from sorted CD4+ and CD8+ cells had a mean of roughly 3 ug, with a range of about 0.18 to 27.4 ug. A CD8+CD57+ expansion meant a frequency higher than the mean frequency seen in healthy subjects.

Patients chosen for sequencing had shown expansion of CD8+CD57+ cells by flow cytometry. Severe acquired aplastic anemia was diagnosed in all patients according to International Study of Aplastic Anemia and Agranulocytosis and Camitta criteria. No therapy had been received by the patients at the time of blood sampling. The study deep-sequenced TCR repertoires of sorted CD4+ and CD8+ blood T cells from severe aplastic anemia patients and healthy subjects. In the USA, patient enrollment took place under clinicaltrials.gov protocols 00001620, 01623167, 00001397, 00071045, 00081523 and 00961064. Ficoll-Paque density gradient centrifugation was used to isolate peripheral blood mononuclear cells. CD4+ and CD8+ T cells were sorted by FACS or magnetic beads before DNA extraction. The research as a whole found: No significant difference in CD8+ Simpson's diversity was found between patients and healthy controls (P=0.060). Although 25 to 30 CD8+ CDR3 sequences were shared by patients and controls, these sequences appeared highly expressed in patients and within the immunodominant clones of patients.

The CDR3 sequence holds 14 residues, the cysteine and phenylalanine included. This entry keeps only the CDR3 DNA: 42 bases, framed from base 1. For CDR1 and CDR2, the germline V gene (reference sequence) lists SEHNR and FQNEAQ. V is cut by 1 base and J by 9 bases, and the space between the germline ends is 10 bases. Rearrangement joined TRBV7-9 to TRBJ1-6; the D gene is unclear. The source material was sorted CD4+, CD8+, or CD8+CD57+ T cells (not recorded which) from PBMCs. The TCR comes from a human donor with aplastic anemia. At the DNA level, the sequence is TGTGCCAGCAGCTTAGAGCCCATGGGTTCACCCCTCCACTTT. The encoded protein is CASSLEPMGSPLHF.